Reported below is one T cell receptor (beta chain). No antigen is known for it. This PCR relied on a set of 60 Vbeta primers and 13 Jbeta primers. The assay was immunoSEQ multiplex PCR, and TCRdb's table has in-frame clones only and misses some. The sample lists some 150,000 clones; around a tenth were seen once. This record belongs to a study of cytomegalovirus exposure and HLA in healthy donors. Whole-study findings and limits: Testing in vitro showed a few CMV-associated chains specific for CMV antigens. Several of the most significant clusters were apparently associated with common viral pathogens in a later analysis. Rare TCR sequences dominated, though some public TCRs recurred in many donors.

Germline V gene data show CDR1 as SGHTA and CDR2 as FQGTGA. V was clipped by 5 bases and J by 6 bases; unmatched bases: 11. The CDR3 extends over 16 amino acids. The clonotype originates from a man aged 45 to 65 in good health and CMV-seronegative. The material sequenced was PBMCs. This sequence joins TRBV7-3 and TRBJ2-1; 9 bases map to TRBD2. CDR3 amino acids: CASSKQPGLAPNEQFF. The CDR3 DNA reads as TGTGCCAGCAGCAAACAACCGGGACTAGCTCCCAATGAGCAGTTCTTC.